The source of this T cell receptor beta chain is a study of T cells in localized non-small cell lung cancer. Study results and caveats: Higher T cell density in the blood was associated with longer overall survival, whereas higher adjacent-lung clonality associated with shorter survival. Among the top 100 tumor clones, a median approximately 62 appeared in adjacent lung. Analysis by sequencing included only one tumor region, so heterogeneity remains possible.

Comment on this clone: What it binds is unknown.

Clones were read by immunoSEQ multiplex PCR, and TCRdb kept only the in-frame ones, dropping some. The sample records tens of thousands of clones, about nine tenths being singletons. The CDR3 has 13 amino acids. Germline CDR1 SSHAT, CDR2 FNYEAQ (reference sequence). Trimming took off 3 bases at V and 5 bases at J, with 10 bases between the two ends. This chain uses TRBV7-7 with TRBJ2-5, with a tentative D call TRBD2 (6 bases). Sequenced material: peripheral blood, taken before any cancer treatment. This sequence was found in a male donor aged 60 or older with stage III lung adenocarcinoma. The DNA of the CDR3 is TGTGCCAGCAGCTTGTGGGAGGTGGAGACCCAGTACTTC. Encoded protein: CASSLWEVETQYF.